This entry describes one T cell receptor (beta chain). This entry is derived from a study of cytomegalovirus exposure and HLA in healthy donors. CDR3 length equals 14 residues. The V gene's germline CDR1 is LNHDA and CDR2 SQIVND (reference sequence). Trimming removed 4 bases at V and 1 base at J, with 8 bases between. The PCR ran on 60 Vbeta and 13 Jbeta primers. TCRdb's copy holds only in-frame clones and misses some; the assay was immunoSEQ multiplex PCR. The sample lists 100,000 or so clones; roughly three quarters were seen once. The sample consisted of PBMCs. The gene calls are TRBV19 and TRBJ1-3; D unresolved. The source is a middle-aged woman in good health and CMV-seronegative. The CDR3 nucleotides are TGTGCCAGTAGTAGGGGAGGTTCTGGAAACACCATATATTTT. This encodes CASSRGGSGNTIYF.